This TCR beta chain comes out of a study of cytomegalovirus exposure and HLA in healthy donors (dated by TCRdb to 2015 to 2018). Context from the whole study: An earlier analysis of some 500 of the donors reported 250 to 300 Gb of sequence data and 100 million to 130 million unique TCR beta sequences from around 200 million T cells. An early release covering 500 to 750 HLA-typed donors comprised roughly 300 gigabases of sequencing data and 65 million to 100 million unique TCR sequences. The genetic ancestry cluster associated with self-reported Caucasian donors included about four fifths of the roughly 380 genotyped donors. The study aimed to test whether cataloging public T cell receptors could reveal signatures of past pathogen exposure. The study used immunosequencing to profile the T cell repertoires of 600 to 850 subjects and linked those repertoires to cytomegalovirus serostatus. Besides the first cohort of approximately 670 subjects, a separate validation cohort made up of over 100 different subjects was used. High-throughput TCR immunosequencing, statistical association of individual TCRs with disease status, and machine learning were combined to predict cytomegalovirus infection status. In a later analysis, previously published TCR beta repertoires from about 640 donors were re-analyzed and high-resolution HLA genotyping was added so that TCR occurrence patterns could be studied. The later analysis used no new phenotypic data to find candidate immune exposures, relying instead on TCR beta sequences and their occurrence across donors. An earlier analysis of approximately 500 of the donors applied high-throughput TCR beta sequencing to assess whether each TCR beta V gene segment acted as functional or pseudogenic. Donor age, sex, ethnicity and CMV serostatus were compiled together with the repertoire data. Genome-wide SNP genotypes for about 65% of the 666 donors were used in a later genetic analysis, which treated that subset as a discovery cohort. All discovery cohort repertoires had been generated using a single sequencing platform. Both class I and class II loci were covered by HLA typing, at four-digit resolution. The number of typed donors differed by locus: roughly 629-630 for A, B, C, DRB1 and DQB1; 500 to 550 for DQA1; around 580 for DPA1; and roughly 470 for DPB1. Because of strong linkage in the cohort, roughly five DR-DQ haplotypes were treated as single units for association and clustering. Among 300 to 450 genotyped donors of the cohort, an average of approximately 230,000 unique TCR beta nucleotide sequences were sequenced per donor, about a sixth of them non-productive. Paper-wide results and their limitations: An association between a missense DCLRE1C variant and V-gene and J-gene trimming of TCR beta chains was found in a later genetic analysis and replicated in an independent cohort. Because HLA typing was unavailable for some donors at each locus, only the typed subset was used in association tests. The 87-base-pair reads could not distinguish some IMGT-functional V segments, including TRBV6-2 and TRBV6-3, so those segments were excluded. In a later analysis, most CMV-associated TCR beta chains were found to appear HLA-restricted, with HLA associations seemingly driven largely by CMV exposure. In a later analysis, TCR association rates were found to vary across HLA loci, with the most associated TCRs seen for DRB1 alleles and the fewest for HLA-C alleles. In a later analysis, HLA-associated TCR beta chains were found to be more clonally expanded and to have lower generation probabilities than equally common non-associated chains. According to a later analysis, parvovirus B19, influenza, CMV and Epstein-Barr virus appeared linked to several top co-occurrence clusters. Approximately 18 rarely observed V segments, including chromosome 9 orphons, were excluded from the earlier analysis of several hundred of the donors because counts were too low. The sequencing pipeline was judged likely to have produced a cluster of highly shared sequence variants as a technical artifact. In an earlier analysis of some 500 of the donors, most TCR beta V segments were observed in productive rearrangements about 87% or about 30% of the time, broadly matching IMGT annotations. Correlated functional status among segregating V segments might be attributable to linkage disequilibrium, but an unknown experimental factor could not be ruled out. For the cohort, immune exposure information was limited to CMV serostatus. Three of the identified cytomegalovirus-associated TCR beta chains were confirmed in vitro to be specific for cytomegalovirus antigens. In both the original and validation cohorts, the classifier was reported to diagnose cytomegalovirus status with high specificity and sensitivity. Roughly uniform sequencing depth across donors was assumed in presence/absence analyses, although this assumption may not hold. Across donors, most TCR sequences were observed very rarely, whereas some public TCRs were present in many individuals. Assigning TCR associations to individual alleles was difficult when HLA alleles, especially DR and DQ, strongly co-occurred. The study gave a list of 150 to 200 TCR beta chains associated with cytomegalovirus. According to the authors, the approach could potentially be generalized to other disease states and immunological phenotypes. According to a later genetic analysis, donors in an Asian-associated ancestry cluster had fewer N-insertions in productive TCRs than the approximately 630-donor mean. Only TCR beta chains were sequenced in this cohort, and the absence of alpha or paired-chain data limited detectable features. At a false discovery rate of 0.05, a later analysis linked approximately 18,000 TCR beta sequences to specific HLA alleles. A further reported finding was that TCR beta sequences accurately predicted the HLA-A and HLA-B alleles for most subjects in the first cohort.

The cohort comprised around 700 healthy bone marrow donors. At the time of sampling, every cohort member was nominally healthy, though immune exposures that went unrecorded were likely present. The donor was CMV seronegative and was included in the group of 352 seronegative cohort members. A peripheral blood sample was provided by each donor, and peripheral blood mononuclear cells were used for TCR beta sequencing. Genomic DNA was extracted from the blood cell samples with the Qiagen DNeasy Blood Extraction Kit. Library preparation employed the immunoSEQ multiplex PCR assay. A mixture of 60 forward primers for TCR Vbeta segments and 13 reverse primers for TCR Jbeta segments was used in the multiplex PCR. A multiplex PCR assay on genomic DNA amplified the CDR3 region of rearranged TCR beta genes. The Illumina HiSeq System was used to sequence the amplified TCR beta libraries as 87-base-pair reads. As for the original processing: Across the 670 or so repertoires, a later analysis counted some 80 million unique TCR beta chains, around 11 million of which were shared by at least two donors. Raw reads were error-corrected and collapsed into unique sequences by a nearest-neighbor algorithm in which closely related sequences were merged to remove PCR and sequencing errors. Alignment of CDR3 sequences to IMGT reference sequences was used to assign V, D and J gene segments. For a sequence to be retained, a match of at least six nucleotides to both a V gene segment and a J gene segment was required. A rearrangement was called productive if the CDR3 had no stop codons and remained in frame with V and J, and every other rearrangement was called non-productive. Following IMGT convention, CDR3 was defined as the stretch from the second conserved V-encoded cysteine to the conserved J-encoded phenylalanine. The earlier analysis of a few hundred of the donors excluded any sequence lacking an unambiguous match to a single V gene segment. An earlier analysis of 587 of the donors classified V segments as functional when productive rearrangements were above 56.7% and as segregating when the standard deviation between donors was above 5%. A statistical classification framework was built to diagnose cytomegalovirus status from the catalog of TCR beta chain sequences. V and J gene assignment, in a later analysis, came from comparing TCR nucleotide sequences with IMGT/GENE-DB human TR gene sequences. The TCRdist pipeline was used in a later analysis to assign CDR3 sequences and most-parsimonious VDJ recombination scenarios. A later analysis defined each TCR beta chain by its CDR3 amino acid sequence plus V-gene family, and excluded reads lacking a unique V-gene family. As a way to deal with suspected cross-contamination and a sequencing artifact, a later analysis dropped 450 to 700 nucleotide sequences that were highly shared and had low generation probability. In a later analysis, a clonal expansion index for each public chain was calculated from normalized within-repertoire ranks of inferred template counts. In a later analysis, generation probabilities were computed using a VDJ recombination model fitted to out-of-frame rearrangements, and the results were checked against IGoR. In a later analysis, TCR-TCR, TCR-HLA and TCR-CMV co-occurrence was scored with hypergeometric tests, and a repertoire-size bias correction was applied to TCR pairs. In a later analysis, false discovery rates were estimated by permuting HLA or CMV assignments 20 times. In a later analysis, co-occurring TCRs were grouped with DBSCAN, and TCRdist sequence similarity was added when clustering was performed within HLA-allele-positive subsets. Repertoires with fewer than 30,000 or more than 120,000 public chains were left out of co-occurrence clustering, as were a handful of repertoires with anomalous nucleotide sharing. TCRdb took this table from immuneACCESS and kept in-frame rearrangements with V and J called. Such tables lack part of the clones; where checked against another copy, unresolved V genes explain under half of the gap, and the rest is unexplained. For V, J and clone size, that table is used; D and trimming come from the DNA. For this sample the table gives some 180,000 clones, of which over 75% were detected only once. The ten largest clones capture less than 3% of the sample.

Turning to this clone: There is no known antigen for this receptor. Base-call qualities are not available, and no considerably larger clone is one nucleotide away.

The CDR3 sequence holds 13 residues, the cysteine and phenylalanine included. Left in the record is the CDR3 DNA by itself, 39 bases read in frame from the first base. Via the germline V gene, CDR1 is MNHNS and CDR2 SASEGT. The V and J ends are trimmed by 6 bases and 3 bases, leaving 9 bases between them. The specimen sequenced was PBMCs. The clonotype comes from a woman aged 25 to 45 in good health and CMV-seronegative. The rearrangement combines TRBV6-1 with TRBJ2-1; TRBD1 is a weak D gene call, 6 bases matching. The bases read TGTGCCAGCAGACGGGACAACTACAATGAGCAGTTCTTC. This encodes CASRRDNYNEQFF.